Here is one T cell receptor beta chain with its context. What it binds is not known. Barcoded TCR alpha and TCR beta cDNA libraries with UMIs came from 5'RACE using constant-segment primers. TCRdb analysed the 5' RACE reads with MiXCR anew, one entry per CDR3 protein. The data hold about 130,000 distinct CDR3 sequences, with approximately 15% observed a single time. The V gene lost 5 bases and the J gene lost 6 bases, with 7 bases spanning the gap. Germline assignment: CDR1 DFQATT and CDR2 SNEGSKA (reference sequence). This CDR3 is 11 amino acids long. These data originate in a study of T-cell memory formation after mild COVID-19. Notes on the study in general: Clones contracting day 15 to 85 were balanced CD4/CD8; later expanders leaned CD4+. Mostly located in CM and EM were contracting CD4+ clones, with contracting CD8+ clones located in EMRA.

This sequence originates from a man aged 18 to 35 who had mild COVID-19 (a few samples of this study predate the infection). Cell type and time point are not known. The sequencing sample was made of PBMCs or a T cell subset sorted from them (not recorded which). The chain combines TRBV20-1 with TRBJ1-4; D is unclear. DNA of the CDR3: TGCAGTGCTGGATTTTATGAAAAACTGTTTTTT. It yields the protein CSAGFYEKLFF.